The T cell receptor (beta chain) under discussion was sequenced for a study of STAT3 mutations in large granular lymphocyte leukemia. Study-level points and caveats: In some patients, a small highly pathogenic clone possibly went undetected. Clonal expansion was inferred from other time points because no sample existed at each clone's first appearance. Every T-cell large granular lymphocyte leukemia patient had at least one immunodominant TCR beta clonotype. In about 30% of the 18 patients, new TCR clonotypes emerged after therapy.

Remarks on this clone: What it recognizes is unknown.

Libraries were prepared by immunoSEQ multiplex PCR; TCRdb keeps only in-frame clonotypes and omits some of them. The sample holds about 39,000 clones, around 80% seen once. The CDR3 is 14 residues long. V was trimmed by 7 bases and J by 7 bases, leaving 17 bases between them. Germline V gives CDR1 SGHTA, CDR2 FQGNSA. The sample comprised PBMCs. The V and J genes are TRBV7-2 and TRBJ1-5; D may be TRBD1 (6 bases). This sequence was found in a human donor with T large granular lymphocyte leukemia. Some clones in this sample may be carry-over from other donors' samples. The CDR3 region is CASTVDRNSQPQHF. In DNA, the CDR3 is TGTGCCAGCACCGTCGACAGGAATAGCCAGCCCCAGCATTTT.